A single TCR beta chain is shown here with its context. Its binding antigen is unknown. No base quality information exists; no much larger clone differs at one position. The method behind the library was the immunoSEQ multiplex PCR assay. For the multiplex PCR, a mixture combining 60 forward primers for TCR Vbeta segments and 13 reverse primers for TCR Jbeta segments was used. Amplification of the CDR3 region of rearranged TCR beta genes was performed with a multiplex PCR assay on genomic DNA. On the Illumina HiSeq System, the amplified TCR beta libraries were sequenced as 87-base-pair reads. The study's processing was this. In a later analysis, around 80 million unique TCR beta chains were counted across the 500 to 700 repertoires, and roughly 11 million of these chains were shared by at least two donors. A nearest-neighbor algorithm error-corrected the raw reads and collapsed the reads into unique sequences, merging closely related sequences to remove PCR and sequencing errors. CDR3 sequences were aligned to IMGT reference sequences to assign V, D and J gene segments. Each retained sequence needed at least a six-nucleotide match to both a V gene segment and a J gene segment. A rearrangement was called productive if the CDR3 had no stop codons and remained in frame with V and J, and every other rearrangement was called non-productive. Following IMGT convention, CDR3 was defined as the stretch from the second conserved V-encoded cysteine to the conserved J-encoded phenylalanine. The earlier analysis of some 580 of the donors excluded any sequence lacking an unambiguous match to a single V gene segment. An earlier analysis of 550 to 650 of the donors classified V segments as functional when productive rearrangements were above 56.7% and as segregating when the standard deviation between donors was above 5%. A statistical classification framework was developed to diagnose cytomegalovirus status using the catalog of TCR beta chain sequences. In a later analysis, V and J genes were assigned by comparing TCR nucleotide sequences against IMGT/GENE-DB human TR gene sequences. The TCRdist pipeline was used in a later analysis to assign CDR3 sequences and most-parsimonious VDJ recombination scenarios. In a later analysis, each TCR beta chain was defined by its CDR3 amino acid sequence together with its V-gene family, and reads without a unique V-gene family were excluded. In a later analysis, several hundred highly shared, low-generation-probability nucleotide sequences were removed to address suspected cross-contamination and a sequencing artifact. In a later analysis, a clonal expansion index was calculated for each public chain from normalized within-repertoire ranks of inferred template counts. In a later analysis, generation probabilities were computed using a VDJ recombination model fitted to out-of-frame rearrangements, and the results were checked against IGoR. In a later analysis, hypergeometric tests were used to score TCR-TCR, TCR-HLA and TCR-CMV co-occurrence, with a repertoire-size bias correction applied to TCR pairs. False discovery rates were estimated in a later analysis by permuting HLA or CMV assignments 20 times. In a later analysis, co-occurring TCRs were grouped with DBSCAN, and TCRdist sequence similarity was added when clustering was performed within HLA-allele-positive subsets. For co-occurrence clustering, repertoires with fewer than 30,000 or more than 120,000 public chains were excluded, along with a handful of repertoires with anomalous nucleotide sharing. In its TCRdb copy, this immuneACCESS table keeps in-frame sequences only and misses some clones. Where compared with another copy, unresolved V genes explain less than half of these, and the others have no known cause. The DNA was the basis for D and trimming; V, J and clone size are from that table. The sample table holds fewer than 200,000 clones, of which about 71% were seen once. The ten biggest clones cover approximately 2.5% of the sample.

In total, roughly 670 healthy bone marrow donors made up the cohort. At the time of sampling, all cohort members were nominally healthy, though unrecorded immune exposures were likely present. The donor tested CMV seronegative and was one of the 352 seronegative cohort members. Each donor provided a peripheral blood sample, and peripheral blood mononuclear cells were used for TCR beta sequencing. The Qiagen DNeasy Blood Extraction Kit was used to extract genomic DNA from the blood cell samples. This sample stems from a study of cytomegalovirus exposure and HLA in healthy donors (dated by TCRdb to 2017 to 2019). For context, the study as a whole: An earlier analysis of 587 of the donors reported 276 Gb of sequence data and 90 million to 120 million unique TCR beta sequences obtained from 180 million or so T cells. The study aimed to test whether signatures of past pathogen exposure could be identified by cataloging public T cell receptors. The T cell repertoires of several hundred subjects were profiled by immunosequencing and related to cytomegalovirus serostatus. In an earlier analysis of roughly 540 of the donors, high-throughput TCR beta sequencing was used to judge whether each TCR beta V gene segment behaved as functional or pseudogenic. Roughly 5 DR-DQ haplotypes were treated as single units for association and clustering because of strong linkage in the cohort. Every repertoire in the discovery cohort had been generated on one and the same sequencing platform. In a later analysis, previously published TCR beta repertoires from 666 donors were re-analyzed and high-resolution HLA genotyping was added so that TCR occurrence patterns could be studied. Donor age, sex, ethnicity and CMV serostatus were compiled together with the repertoire data. The study combined high-throughput TCR immunosequencing, statistical association of individual TCRs with disease status, and machine learning to predict cytomegalovirus infection status. HLA typing covered class I and class II loci at four-digit resolution. An early release covering over 500 HLA-typed donors comprised approximately 290 gigabases of sequencing data and around 80 million unique TCR sequences. Rather than drawing on any new phenotypic data, the later analysis identified candidate immune exposures from TCR beta sequences and the way those sequences occurred across donors. In addition to the first cohort of roughly 670 subjects, a separate validation cohort of over 90 different subjects was used. The genetic ancestry cluster associated with self-reported Caucasian donors included around 76% of the roughly 400 genotyped donors. The number of donors typed differed by locus, with 629-630 for A, B, C, DRB1 and DQB1, around 560 for DQA1, approximately 570 for DPA1, and under 490 for DPB1. Across some 400 genotyped donors of the cohort, an average of about 200,000 unique TCR beta nucleotide sequences per donor were sequenced, and roughly 17% of those sequences were non-productive. In a later genetic analysis, genome-wide SNP genotypes for about three fifths of the roughly 670 donors were used, and that subset was treated as a discovery cohort. On the study overall, not on this receptor specifically: When HLA alleles, especially DR and DQ, strongly co-occurred, attributing TCR associations to individual alleles was difficult. CMV serostatus was the only immune exposure information available for the cohort. The study listed approximately 150 TCR beta chains as associated with cytomegalovirus. About 17 rarely observed V segments, including chromosome 9 orphons, were excluded from the earlier analysis of some 590 of the donors because counts were too low. A later analysis found that most CMV-associated TCR beta chains appeared HLA-restricted, with HLA associations seemingly driven largely by CMV exposure. The presence/absence analyses assumed that sequencing depth was roughly uniform across donors, and that assumption may not be true. A cluster of highly shared sequence variants was judged likely to represent a technical artifact of the sequencing pipeline. The authors suggested that the approach could potentially be extended to other disease states and immunological phenotypes. A further reported finding was that TCR beta sequences accurately predicted the HLA-A and HLA-B alleles for most subjects in the first cohort. The cohort was sequenced for TCR beta chains only, and without alpha or paired-chain data the features that could be detected were limited. A later genetic analysis associated a missense DCLRE1C variant with V-gene and J-gene trimming of TCR beta chains, and an independent cohort replicated the association. In a later analysis, TCR association rates were found to vary across HLA loci, with the most associated TCRs seen for DRB1 alleles and the fewest for HLA-C alleles. According to a later genetic analysis, donors in an Asian-associated ancestry cluster had fewer N-insertions in productive TCRs than the approximately 700-donor mean. In both the original and validation cohorts, the classifier was reported to diagnose cytomegalovirus status with high specificity and sensitivity. Several of the top co-occurrence clusters appeared to be linked to parvovirus B19, influenza, CMV and Epstein-Barr virus, according to a later analysis. In a later analysis, HLA-associated TCR beta chains showed more clonal expansion and lower generation probabilities than non-associated chains that were equally common. Because some donors lacked HLA typing at each locus, the association tests relied only on the typed subset. In a later analysis, about 16,000 TCR beta sequences were associated with specific HLA alleles at a false discovery rate of 0.05. Most TCR sequences were seen in very few donors, while some public TCRs were found in many individuals. Three of the identified cytomegalovirus-associated TCR beta chains were confirmed in vitro to be specific for cytomegalovirus antigens. An earlier analysis of 587 of the donors showed that most TCR beta V segments appeared in productive rearrangements either about 87% or about 30% of the time, which broadly matched IMGT annotations. Linkage disequilibrium might explain the correlated functional status among segregating V segments, but an unknown experimental factor could not be excluded.

The sample was PBMCs. This TCR was sampled from a woman aged 30 to 39 in good health and CMV-seronegative.

The sequence in DNA is TGCAGCGCCCGGGACATCTATGGCTACACCTTC. This codes for CSARDIYGYTF. The rearrangement combines TRBV29-1 with TRBJ1-2; the D gene is possibly TRBD1, with 6 bases matching. From the cysteine through the phenylalanine, the CDR3 covers 11 amino acids. The entry retains the CDR3 DNA only, 33 bases that are in frame from base 1. The V and J ends are trimmed by 7 bases and 4 bases, leaving 10 bases between them. The CDR1 and CDR2 encoded by the germline V gene are SQVTM and ANQGSEA. The reference TRBV29-1 and TRBJ1-2 proteins fill in what lies around the CDR3, so the full variable domain reads SAVISQKPSRDICQRGTSLTIQCQVDSQVTMMFWYRQQPGQSLTLIATANQGSEATYESGFVIDKFPISRPNLTFSTLTVSNMSPEDSSIYLCSARDIYGYTFGSGTRLTVV.